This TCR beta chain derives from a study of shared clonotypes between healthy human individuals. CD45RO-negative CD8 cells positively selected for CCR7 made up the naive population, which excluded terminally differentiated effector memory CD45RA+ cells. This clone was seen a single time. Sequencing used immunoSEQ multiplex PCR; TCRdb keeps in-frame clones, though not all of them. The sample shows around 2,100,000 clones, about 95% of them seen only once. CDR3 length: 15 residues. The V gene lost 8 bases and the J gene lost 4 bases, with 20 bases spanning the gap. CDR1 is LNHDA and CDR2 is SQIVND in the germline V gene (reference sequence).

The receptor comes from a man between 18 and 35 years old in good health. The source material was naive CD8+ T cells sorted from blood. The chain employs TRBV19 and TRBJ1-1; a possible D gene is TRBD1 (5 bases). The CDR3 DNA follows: TGTGCCAGTCGATTCCTCCGGGACGCCTCCACTGAAGCTTTCTTT. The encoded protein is CASRFLRDASTEAFF.